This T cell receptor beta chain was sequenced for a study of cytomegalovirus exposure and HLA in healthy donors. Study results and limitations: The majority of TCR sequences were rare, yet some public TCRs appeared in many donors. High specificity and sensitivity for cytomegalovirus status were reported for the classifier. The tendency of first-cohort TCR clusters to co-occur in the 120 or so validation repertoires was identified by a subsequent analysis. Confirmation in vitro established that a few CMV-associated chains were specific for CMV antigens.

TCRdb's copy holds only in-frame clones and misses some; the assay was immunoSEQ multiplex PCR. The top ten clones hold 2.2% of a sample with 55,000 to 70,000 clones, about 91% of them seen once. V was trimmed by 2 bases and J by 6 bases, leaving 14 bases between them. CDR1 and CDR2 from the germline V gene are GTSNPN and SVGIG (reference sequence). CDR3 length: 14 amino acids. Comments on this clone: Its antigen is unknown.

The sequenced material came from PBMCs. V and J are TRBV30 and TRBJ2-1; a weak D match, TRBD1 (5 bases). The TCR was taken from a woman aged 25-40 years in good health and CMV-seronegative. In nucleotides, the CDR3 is TGTGCCTGGAGTACAGGACCAATCGGCAATGAGCAGTTCTTC. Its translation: CAWSTGPIGNEQFF.